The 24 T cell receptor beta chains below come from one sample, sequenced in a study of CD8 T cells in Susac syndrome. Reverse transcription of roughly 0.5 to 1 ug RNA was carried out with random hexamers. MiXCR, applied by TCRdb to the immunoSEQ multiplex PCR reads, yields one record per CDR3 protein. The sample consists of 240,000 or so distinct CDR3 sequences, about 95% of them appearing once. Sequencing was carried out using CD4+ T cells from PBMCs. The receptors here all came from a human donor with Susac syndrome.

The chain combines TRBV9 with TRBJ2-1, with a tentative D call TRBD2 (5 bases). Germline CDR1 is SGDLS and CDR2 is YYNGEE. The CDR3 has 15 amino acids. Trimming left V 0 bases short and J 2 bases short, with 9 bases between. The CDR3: CASSVVGRPYNEQFF. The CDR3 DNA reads TGTGCCAGCAGCGTAGTAGGGAGACCCTACAATGAGCAGTTCTTC.

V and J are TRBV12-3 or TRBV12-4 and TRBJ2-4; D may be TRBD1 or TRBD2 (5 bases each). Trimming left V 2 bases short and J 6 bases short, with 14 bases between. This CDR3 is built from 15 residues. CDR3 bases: TGTGCCAGCAGTTTAATTGGGGCAGGGAGAAACATTCAGTACTTC. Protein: CASSLIGAGRNIQYF.

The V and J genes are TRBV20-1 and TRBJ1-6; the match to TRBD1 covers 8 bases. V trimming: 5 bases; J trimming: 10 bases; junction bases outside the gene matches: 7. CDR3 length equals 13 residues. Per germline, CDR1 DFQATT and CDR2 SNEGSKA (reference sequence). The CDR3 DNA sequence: TGCAGTGCTCTAGGACAGGGTGAATCACCCCTCCACTTT. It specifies CSALGQGESPLHF.

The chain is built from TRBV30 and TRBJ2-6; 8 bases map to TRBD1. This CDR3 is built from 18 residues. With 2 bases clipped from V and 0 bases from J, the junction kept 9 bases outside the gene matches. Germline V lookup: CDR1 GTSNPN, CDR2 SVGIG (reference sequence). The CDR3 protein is CAWSIRTGPRSGANVLTF. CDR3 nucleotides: TGTGCCTGGAGTATTCGGACAGGGCCGCGCTCTGGGGCCAACGTCCTGACTTTC.

The CDR3 sequence: CASGLVQGLNQPQHF. CDR3 DNA: TGTGCTAGTGGTTTGGTACAGGGGCTAAATCAGCCCCAGCATTTT. This rearrangement joins TRBV12-5 to TRBJ1-5; 7 nucleotides line up with TRBD1. The CDR3 spans 15 residues. Germline values: CDR1 LGHNT, CDR2 FRNRAP. Unmatched junction bases numbered 3, after V lost 0 bases and J lost 4 bases.

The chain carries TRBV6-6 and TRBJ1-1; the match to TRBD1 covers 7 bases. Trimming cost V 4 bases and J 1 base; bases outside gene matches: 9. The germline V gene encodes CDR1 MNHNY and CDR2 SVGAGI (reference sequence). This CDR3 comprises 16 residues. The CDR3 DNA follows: TGTGCCAGCAGTTCGACAGGGTTGAAGGGGAACACTGAAGCTTTCTTT. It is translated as CASSSTGLKGNTEAFF.

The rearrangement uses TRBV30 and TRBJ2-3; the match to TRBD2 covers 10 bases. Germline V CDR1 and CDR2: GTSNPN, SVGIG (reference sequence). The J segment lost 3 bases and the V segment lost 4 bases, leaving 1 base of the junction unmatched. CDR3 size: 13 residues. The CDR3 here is CAWIAGGTDTQYF. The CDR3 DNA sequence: TGTGCCTGGATAGCGGGAGGTACAGATACGCAGTATTTT.

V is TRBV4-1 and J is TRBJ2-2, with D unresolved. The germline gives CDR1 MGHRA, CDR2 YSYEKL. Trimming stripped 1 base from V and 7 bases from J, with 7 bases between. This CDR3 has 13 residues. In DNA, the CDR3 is TGCGCCAGCAGCCAAGGGTCCATCGGGGAGCTGTTTTTT. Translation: CASSQGSIGELFF.

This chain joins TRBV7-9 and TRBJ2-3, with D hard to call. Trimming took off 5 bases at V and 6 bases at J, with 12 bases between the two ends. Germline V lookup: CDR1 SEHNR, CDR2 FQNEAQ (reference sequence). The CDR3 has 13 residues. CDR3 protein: CASSGRIMDTQYF. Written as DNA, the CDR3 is TGTGCCAGCAGCGGCCGGATAATGGATACGCAGTATTTT.

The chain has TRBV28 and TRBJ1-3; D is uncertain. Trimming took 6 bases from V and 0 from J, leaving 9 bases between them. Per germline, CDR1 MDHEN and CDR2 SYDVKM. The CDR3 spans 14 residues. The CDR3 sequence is CASRETHSGNTIYF. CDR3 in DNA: TGTGCCAGCAGGGAGACCCACTCTGGAAACACCATATATTTT.

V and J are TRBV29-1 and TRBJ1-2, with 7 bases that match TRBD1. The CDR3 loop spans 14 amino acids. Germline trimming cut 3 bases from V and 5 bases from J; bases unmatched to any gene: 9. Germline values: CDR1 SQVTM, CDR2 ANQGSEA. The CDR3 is CSVDPGTVNYGYTF. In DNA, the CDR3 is TGCAGCGTTGACCCCGGGACAGTCAATTATGGCTACACCTTC.

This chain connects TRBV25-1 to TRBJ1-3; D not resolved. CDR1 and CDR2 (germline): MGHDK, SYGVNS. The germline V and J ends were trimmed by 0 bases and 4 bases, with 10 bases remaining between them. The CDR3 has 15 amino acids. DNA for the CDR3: TGTGCCAGCAGTGAATACACCAAGGTGGGAAACACCATATATTTT. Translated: CASSEYTKVGNTIYF.

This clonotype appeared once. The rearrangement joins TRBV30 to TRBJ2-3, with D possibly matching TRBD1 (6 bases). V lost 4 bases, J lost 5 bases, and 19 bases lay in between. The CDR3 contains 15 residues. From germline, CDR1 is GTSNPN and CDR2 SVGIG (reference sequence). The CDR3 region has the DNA TGTGCCTGGACTAGGGGGAGTAAGCCGCAAGATACGCAGTATTTT. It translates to CAWTRGSKPQDTQYF.

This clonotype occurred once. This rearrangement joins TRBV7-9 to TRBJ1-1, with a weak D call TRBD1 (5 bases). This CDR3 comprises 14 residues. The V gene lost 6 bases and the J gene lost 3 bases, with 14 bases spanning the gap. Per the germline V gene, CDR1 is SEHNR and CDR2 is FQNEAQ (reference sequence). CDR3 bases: TGTGCCAGCAGGGTCTCGGGGACTGACACTGAAGCTTTCTTT. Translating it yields CASRVSGTDTEAFF.

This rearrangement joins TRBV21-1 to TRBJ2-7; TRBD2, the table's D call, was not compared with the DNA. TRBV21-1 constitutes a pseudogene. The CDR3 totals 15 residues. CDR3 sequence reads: CASSPGTSGRGEQYF. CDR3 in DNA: TGTGCCAGCAGCCCCGGGACTAGCGGGAGGGGGGAGCAGTACTTC.

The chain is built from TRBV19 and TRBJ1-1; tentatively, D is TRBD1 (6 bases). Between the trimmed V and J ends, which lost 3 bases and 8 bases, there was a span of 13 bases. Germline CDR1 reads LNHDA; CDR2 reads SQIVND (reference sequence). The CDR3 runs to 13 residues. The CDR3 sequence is CASSIARDIEAFF. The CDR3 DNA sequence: TGTGCCAGTAGTATCGCTCGGGACATCGAAGCTTTCTTT.

The CDR3, as DNA: TGTGCCTGGAGTGAACGTGACAGGAACACTGAAGCTTTCTTT. This sequence encodes CAWSERDRNTEAFF. This chain uses TRBV30 with TRBJ1-1; maybe TRBD1 (5 bases). The CDR3 is 14 residues long. From germline, CDR1 is GTSNPN and CDR2 SVGIG (reference sequence). V lost 1 base to trimming and J lost 1 base, with 10 bases between them. Variable domain in full (rest from reference TRBV30 and TRBJ1-1): SQTIHQWPATLVQPVGSPLSLECTVEGTSNPNLYWYRQAAGRGLQLLFYSVGIGQISSEVPQNLSASRPQDRQFILSSKKLLLSDSGFYLCAWSERDRNTEAFFGQGTRLTVV.

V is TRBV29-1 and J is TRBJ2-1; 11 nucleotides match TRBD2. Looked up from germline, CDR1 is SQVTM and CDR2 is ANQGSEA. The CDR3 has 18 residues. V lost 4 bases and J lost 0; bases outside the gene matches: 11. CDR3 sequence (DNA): TGCAGCGTTGGAGTAGCGGGAGGGTGGGATCTCTCCTACAATGAGCAGTTCTTC. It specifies CSVGVAGGWDLSYNEQFF.

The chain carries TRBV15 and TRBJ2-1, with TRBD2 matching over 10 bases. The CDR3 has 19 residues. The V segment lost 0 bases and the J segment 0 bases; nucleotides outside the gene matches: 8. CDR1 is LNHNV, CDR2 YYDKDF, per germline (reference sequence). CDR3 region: CATSRDQLAGASSYNEQFF. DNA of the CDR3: TGTGCCACCAGCAGAGATCAGCTAGCGGGAGCTAGCTCCTACAATGAGCAGTTCTTC.

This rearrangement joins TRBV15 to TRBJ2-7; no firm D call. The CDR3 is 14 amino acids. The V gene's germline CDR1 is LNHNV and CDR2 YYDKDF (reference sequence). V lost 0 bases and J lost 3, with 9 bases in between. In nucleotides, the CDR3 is TGTGCCACCAGCAGAGAAATGGGCATCTACGAGCAGTACTTC. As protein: CATSREMGIYEQYF. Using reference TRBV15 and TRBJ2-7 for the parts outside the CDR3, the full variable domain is DAMVIQNPRYQVTQFGKPVTLSCSQTLNHNVMYWYQQKSSQAPKLLFHYYDKDFNNEADTPDNFQSRRPNTSFCFLDIRSPGLGDTAMYLCATSREMGIYEQYFGPGTRLTVT.

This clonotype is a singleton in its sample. The CDR3 loop reads CASSLGLPRGGTEAFF. CDR3 nucleotide sequence: TGTGCCAGCAGCTTGGGGCTCCCGAGAGGCGGCACTGAAGCTTTCTTT. The chain joins TRBV5-6 to TRBJ1-1; D unresolved. This CDR3 region has 16 residues. Germline CDR1 is SGHDT and CDR2 is YYEEEE. The V and J ends lost 0 bases and 4 bases respectively, with 16 bases between them.

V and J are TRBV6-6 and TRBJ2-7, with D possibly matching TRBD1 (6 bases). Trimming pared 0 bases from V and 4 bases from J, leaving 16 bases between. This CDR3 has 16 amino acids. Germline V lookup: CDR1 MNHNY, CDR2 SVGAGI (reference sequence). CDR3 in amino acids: CASSYSSRTARYEQYF. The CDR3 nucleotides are TGTGCCAGCAGTTACTCATCCCGGACAGCTAGGTACGAGCAGTACTTC.

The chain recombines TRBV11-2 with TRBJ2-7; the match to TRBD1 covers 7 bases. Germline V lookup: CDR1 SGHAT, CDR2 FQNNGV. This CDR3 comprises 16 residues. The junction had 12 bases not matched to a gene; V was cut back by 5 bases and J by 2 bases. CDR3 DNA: TGTGCCAGCAGCGCCCTCCGGGACAGCAAGACCTACGAGCAGTACTTC. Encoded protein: CASSALRDSKTYEQYF.

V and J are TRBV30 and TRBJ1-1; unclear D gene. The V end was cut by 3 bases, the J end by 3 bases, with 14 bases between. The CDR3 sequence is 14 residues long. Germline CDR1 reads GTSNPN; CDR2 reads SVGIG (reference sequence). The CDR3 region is CAWSPWAGDTEAFF. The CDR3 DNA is TGTGCCTGGAGCCCTTGGGCAGGCGACACTGAAGCTTTCTTT.